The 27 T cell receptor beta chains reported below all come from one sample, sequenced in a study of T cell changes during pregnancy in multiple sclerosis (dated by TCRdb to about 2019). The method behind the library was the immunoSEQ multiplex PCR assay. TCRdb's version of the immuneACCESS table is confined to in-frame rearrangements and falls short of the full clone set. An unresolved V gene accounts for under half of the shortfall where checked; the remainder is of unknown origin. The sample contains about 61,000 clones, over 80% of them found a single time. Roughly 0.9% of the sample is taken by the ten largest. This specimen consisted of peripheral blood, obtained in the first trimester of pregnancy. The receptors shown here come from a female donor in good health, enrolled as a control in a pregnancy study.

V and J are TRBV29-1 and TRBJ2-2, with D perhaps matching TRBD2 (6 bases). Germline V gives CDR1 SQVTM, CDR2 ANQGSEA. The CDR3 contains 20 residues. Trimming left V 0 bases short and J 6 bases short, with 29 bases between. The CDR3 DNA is TGCAGCGTTGAAGATCGGGGGATCCCTGGAAGATCCGGTACCTCCGGGGAGCTGTTTTTT. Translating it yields CSVEDRGIPGRSGTSGELFF.

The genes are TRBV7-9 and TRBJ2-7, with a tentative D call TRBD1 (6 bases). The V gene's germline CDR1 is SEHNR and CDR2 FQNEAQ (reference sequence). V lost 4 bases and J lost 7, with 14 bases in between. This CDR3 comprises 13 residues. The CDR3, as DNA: TGTGCCAGCAGCTCCTGGGACAAGGTGGAGCAGTACTTC. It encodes CASSSWDKVEQYF.

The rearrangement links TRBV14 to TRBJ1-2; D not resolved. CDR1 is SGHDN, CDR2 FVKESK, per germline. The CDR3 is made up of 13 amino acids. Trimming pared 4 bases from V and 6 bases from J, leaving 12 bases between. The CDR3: CASSPLRYDGYTF. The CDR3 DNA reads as TGTGCCAGCAGCCCTCTTAGATATGATGGCTACACCTTC. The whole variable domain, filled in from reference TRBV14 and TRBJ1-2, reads EAGVTQFPSHSVIEKGQTVTLRCDPISGHDNLYWYRRVMGKEIKFLLHFVKESKQDESGMPNNRFLAERTGGTYSTLKVQPAELEDSGVYFCASSPLRYDGYTFGSGTRLTVV.

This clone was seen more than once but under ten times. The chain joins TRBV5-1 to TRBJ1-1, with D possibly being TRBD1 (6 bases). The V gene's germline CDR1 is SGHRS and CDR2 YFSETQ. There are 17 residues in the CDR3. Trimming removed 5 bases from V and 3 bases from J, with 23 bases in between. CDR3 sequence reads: CASRPPIVGAQDTEAFF. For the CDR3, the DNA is TGCGCCAGCAGACCGCCCATAGTGGGGGCGCAGGACACTGAAGCTTTCTTT.

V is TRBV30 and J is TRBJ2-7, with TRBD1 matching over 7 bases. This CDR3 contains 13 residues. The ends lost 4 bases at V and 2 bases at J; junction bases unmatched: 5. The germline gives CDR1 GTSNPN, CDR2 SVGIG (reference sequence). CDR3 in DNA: TGTGCCTGGACCGGACAGGTCACCTACGAGCAGTACTTC. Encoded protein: CAWTGQVTYEQYF.

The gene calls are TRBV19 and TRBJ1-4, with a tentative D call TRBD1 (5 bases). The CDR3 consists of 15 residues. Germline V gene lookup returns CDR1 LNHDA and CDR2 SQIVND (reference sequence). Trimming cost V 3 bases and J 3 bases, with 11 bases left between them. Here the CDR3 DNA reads TGTGCCAGTAGTATGACGACAGATTCTAATGAAAAACTGTTTTTT. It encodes CASSMTTDSNEKLFF.

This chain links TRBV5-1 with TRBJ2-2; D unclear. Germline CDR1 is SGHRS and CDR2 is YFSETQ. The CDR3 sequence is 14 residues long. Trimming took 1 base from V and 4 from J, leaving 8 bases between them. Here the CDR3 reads CASSLIRFTGELFF. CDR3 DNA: TGCGCCAGCAGCTTGATCAGATTCACCGGGGAGCTGTTTTTT.

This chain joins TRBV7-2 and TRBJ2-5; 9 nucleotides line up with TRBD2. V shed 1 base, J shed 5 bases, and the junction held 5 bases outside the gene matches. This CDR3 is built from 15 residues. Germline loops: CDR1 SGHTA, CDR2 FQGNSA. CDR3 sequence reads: CASSLGGGAEETQYF. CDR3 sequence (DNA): TGTGCCAGCAGCTTAGGCGGGGGGGCCGAGGAGACCCAGTACTTC. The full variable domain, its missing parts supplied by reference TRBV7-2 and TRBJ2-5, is GAGVSQSPSNKVTEKGKDVELRCDPISGHTALYWYRQSLGQGLEFLIYFQGNSAPDKSGLPSDRFSAERTGGSVSTLTIQRTQQEDSAVYLCASSLGGGAEETQYFGPGTRLLVL.

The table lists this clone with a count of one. The chain's CDR3 is CASSRPGQGYGYTF. In DNA, the CDR3 is TGCGCCAGCAGCCGCCCGGGACAGGGCTATGGCTACACCTTC. The chain couples TRBV4-3 to TRBJ1-2; TRBD1 aligns across 9 bases. Germline V gene lookup returns CDR1 LGHNA and CDR2 YSLEER. The CDR3 extends over 14 amino acids. J was trimmed by 4 bases and V by 4 bases; bases with no gene match: 4.

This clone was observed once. The CDR3: CAWSHTGTGGGYEQYF. The CDR3 DNA sequence: TGTGCCTGGAGTCATACCGGGACAGGGGGAGGCTACGAGCAGTACTTC. J is TRBJ2-5 and V is TRBV30; 11 bases match TRBD1. The end of the DNA fits TRBJ2-7 better, so the J call may be wrong. The CDR3 extends over 16 amino acids. Germline V gene sequence: CDR1 GTSNPN, CDR2 SVGIG (reference sequence).

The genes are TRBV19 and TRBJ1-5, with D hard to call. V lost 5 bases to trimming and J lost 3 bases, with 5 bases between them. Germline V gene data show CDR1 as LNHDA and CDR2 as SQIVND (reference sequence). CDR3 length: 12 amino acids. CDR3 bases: TGTGCCAGTAGTGGCACCAATCAGCCCCAGCATTTT. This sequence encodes CASSGTNQPQHF. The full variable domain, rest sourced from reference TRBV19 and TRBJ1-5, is DGGITQSPKYLFRKEGQNVTLSCEQNLNHDAMYWYRQDPGQGLRLIYYSQIVNDFQKGDIAEGYSVSREKKESFPLTVTSAQKNPTAFYLCASSGTNQPQHFGDGTRLSIL.

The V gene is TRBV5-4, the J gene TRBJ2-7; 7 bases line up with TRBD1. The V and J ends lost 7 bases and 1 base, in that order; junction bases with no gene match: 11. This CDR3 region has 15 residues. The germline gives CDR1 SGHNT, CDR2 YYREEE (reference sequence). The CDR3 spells CASSRPGTESYEQYF. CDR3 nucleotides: TGTGCCAGCTCACGCCCGGGGACAGAATCCTACGAGCAGTACTTC.

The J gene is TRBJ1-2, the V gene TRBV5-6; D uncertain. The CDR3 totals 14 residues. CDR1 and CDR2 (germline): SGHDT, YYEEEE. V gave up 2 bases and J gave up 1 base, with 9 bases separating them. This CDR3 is CASSFDTVNYGYTF. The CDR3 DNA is TGTGCCAGCAGCTTTGATACGGTTAACTATGGCTACACCTTC.

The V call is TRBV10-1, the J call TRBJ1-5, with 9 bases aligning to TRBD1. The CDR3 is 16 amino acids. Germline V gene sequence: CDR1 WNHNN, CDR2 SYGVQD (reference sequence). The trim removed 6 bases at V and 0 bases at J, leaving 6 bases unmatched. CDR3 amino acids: CASRRTGADSNQPQHF. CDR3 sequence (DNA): TGCGCCAGCAGGCGGACAGGGGCTGATAGCAATCAGCCCCAGCATTTT.

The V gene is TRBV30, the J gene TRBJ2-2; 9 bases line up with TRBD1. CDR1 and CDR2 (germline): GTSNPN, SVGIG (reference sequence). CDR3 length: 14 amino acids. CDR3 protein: CATSQGAVTGELFF. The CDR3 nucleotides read TGTGCTACTTCACAGGGGGCGGTGACCGGGGAGCTGTTTTTT.

The CDR3 loop reads CASSLRGPTEAFF. The DNA of the CDR3 is TGTGCCAGCAGCTTAAGAGGGCCGACTGAAGCTTTCTTT. The chain joins TRBV7-3 to TRBJ1-1; D is ambiguous. Trimming stripped 1 base from V and 5 bases from J, with 8 bases between. This CDR3 is built from 13 residues. Germline values: CDR1 SGHTA, CDR2 FQGTGA.

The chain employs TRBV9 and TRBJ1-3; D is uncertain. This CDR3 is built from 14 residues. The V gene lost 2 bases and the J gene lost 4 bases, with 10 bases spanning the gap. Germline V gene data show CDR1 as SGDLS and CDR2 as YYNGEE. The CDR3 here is CASSVAGLGNTIYF. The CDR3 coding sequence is TGTGCCAGCAGCGTCGCAGGTTTAGGAAACACCATATATTTT.

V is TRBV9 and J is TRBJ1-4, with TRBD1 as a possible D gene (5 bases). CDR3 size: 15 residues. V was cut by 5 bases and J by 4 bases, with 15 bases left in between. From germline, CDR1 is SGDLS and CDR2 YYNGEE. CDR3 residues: CASRGSDRNNEKLFF. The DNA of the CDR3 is TGTGCCAGCAGGGGTAGTGACAGAAATAATGAAAAACTGTTTTTT.

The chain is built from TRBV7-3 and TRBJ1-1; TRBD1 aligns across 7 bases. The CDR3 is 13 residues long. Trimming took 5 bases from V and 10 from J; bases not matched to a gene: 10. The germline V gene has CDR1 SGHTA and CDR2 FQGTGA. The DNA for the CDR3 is TGTGCCAGCAGCCCTGGGACAGTGGATGGAGCTTTCTTT. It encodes CASSPGTVDGAFF.

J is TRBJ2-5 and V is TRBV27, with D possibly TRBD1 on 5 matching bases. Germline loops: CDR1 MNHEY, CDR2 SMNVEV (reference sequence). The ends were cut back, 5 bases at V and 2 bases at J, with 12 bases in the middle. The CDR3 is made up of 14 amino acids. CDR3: CASSDRTPQETQYF. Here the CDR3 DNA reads TGTGCCAGCAGTGACCGGACACCACAAGAGACCCAGTACTTC.

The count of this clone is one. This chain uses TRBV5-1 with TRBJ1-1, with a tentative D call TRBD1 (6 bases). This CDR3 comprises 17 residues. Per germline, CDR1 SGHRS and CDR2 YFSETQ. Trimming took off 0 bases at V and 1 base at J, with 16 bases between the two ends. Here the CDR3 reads CASSLEDSSRANTEAFF. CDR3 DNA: TGCGCCAGCAGCTTGGAGGACAGTTCCCGAGCGAACACTGAAGCTTTCTTT.

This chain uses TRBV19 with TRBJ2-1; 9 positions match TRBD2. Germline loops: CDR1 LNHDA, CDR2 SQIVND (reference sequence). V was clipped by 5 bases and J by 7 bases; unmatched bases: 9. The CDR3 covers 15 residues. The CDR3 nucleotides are TGTGCCAGTAGTGATGGCGGGGGGGGGAGTAATGAGCAGTTCTTC. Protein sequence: CASSDGGGGSNEQFF.

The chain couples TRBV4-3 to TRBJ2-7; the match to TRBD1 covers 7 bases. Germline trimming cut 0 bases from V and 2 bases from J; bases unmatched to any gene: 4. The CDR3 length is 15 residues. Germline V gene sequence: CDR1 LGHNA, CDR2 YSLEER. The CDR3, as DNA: TGCGCCAGCAGCCAAGAGACAGGGACCCCCTACGAGCAGTACTTC. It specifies CASSQETGTPYEQYF.

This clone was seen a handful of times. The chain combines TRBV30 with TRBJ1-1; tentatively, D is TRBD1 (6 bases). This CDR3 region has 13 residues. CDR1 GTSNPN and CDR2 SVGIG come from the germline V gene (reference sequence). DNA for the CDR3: TGTGCTTATAAGACAGGAGAGAACACTGAAGCTTTCTTT. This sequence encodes CAYKTGENTEAFF. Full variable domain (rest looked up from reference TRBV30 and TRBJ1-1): SQTIHQWPATLVQPVGSPLSLECTVEGTSNPNLYWYRQAAGRGLQLLFYSVGIGQISSEVPQNLSASRPQDRQFILSSKKLLLSDSGFYLCAYKTGENTEAFFGQGTRLTVV.

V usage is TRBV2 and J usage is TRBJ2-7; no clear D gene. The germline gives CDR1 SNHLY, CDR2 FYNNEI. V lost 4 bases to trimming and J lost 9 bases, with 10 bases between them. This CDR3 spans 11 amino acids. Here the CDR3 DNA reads TGTGCCAGCAGTGGCTCAGTAGCGCAGTACTTC. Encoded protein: CASSGSVAQYF.

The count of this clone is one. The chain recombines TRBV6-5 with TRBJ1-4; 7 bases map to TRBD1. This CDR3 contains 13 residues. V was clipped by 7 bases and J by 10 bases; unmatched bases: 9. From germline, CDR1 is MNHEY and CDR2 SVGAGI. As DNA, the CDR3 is TGTGCCAGCACCCGGACAGGTTTGCGAAAACTGTTTTTT. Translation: CASTRTGLRKLFF.

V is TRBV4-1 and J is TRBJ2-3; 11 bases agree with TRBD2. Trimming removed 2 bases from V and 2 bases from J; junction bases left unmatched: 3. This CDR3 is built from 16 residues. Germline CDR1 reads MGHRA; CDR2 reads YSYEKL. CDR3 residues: CASSQTSGGTTDTQYF. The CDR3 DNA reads TGCGCCAGCAGCCAAACTAGCGGGGGAACCACAGATACGCAGTATTTT.